The rows below give T cell receptor beta chains drawn from one sample of a study of technical replicates of blood from four donors. Profiled with immunoSEQ multiplex PCR; TCRdb holds only in-frame clones, not every one. The sample has tens of thousands of clones, 75% to 95% seen once; the top ten hold over 0.25%. The sample was T cells isolated from PBMCs. These receptor sequences come from a human donor in good health. The CDR3 runs from the conserved cysteine through the conserved F or W. A D gene is named only where the DNA matches it firmly. Not all rows give a size; the values are once, few, many and, for expanded clones, a class.

NA | TRBJ1-6 | TRBV2 | once | TGTGCCAGCAGTGCGCGAGACAGTAATTCACCCCTCCACTTT | CASSARDSNSPLHF
TRBD2 | TRBJ2-5 | TRBV7-8 | NA | TGTGCCAGCAGCCTTCTAGCGGGAGTCGAGACCCAGTACTTC | CASSLLAGVETQYF
TRBD2 | TRBJ2-3 | TRBV28 | NA | TGTGCCAGCAGCCAGACTAGCGGGTTTGGTGCGCAGTATTTT | CASSQTSGFGAQYF
TRBD2 | TRBJ2-5 | TRBV2 | NA | TGTGCCAGCAGTGGCGGTAGCGGGGGGCGGTCAGAGACCCAGTACTTC | CASSGGSGGRSETQYF
TRBD1 | TRBJ1-2 | TRBV19 | NA | TGTGCCAGTACCGGACAGGGACCCTATGGCTACACCTTC | CASTGQGPYGYTF
TRBD1 | TRBJ2-2 | TRBV19 | few | TGTGCCAGTAGTTCACAGGGGGGAACGAACACCGGGGAGCTGTTTTTT | CASSSQGGTNTGELFF
TRBD1 | TRBJ1-1 | TRBV11-2 | NA | TGTGCCAGCGGGGGGACAGGGGCCGGAAAACCAGCTTTCTTT | CASGGTGAGKPAFF
NA | TRBJ2-7 | TRBV10-1 | few | TGCGCCAGCAGTTCCGGGACACAAGGGTCCTGGTACGAGCAGTACTTC | CASSSGTQGSWYEQYF
NA | TRBJ1-1 | TRBV11-2 | NA | TGTGCCAGCAGCTTAGTCGGAGGGGTAAACACTGAAGCTTTCTTT | CASSLVGGVNTEAFF
TRBD2 | TRBJ2-1 | TRBV5-1 | NA | TGCGCCAGCAGCTTGGTTAGGGGACTAGCGGAGCCCTCCTACAATGAGCAGTTCTTC | CASSLVRGLAEPSYNEQFF
TRBD2 | TRBJ2-7 | TRBV27 | NA | TGTGCCAGCAGTTCGAGCGGGGTAAGGGAGCAGTACTTC | CASSSSGVREQYF